A selection of T cell receptor beta chains follows, all from one sample in a study of CD8+ T cells in alopecia areata. Produced via immunoSEQ multiplex PCR; TCRdb's table is partial and in-frame only. The sample has tens of thousands of clones, roughly 46% seen once. The sample was CD8+ T cells sorted from blood, taken at approximately week 36, from a patient treated with tofacitinib. These receptor sequences come from a human donor with alopecia areata. Both conserved end residues are part of each CDR3. The D gene is left open where the match is weak. Not every row has a clone size; where given, it reads once, few, many or a size class.

j_call v_call clone_size d_call cdr3_nt cdr3_aa
TRBJ2-1 TRBV28 NA TRBD2 TGTGCCAGCAGTCTGACGACTAGCGGGAAATACAATGAGCAGTTCTTC CASSLTTSGKYNEQFF
TRBJ2-1 TRBV7-8 NA TRBD2 TGTGCCAGCAGCTCCGGGAGGGCCTTATACAATGAGCAGTTCTTC CASSSGRALYNEQFF
TRBJ2-7 TRBV7-9 NA NA TGTGCCAGCGCCTGGAGCGACGAGCAGTACTTC CASAWSDEQYF
TRBJ2-2 TRBV29-1 NA NA TGCAGCGTTGAAGGGCTGGGAACAACCACCGGGGAGCTGTTTTTT CSVEGLGTTTGELFF
TRBJ2-1 TRBV29-1 NA TRBD2 TGCAGCGTGAGCCCTAGCGGGAGCGAGCAGTTCTTC CSVSPSGSEQFF
TRBJ2-7 TRBV4-1 few TRBD2 TGCGCCAGCAGCCTGAGCGGGAGGGCCGAGTACGAGCAGTACTTC CASSLSGRAEYEQYF
TRBJ2-3 TRBV29-1 few TRBD2 TGCAGCGTTGTAAGTCTAGCGGACCCCACAGATACGCAGTATTTT CSVVSLADPTDTQYF
TRBJ2-3 TRBV5-1 once NA TGCGCCAGCTCAATCTGGGGTTCAGCCCGGGACACAGATACGCAGTATTTT CASSIWGSARDTDTQYF
TRBJ1-2 TRBV2 many NA TGTGCCAGCAGTGAAATCGGTTCCCCGGGCTACACCTTC CASSEIGSPGYTF
TRBJ2-1 TRBV29-1 few TRBD1 TGCAGCGTTGAAAGGACAGGACCCTACAATGAGCAGTTCTTC CSVERTGPYNEQFF
TRBJ2-2 TRBV18 medium-sized NA TGTGCCAGCTCACCACCGGGGGATGTCGGGGAGCTGTTTTTT CASSPPGDVGELFF
TRBJ2-6 TRBV9 few TRBD1 TGTGCCAGACCCTCTAGGGGGCGAATCGCTGGGGCCAACGTCCTGACTTTC CARPSRGRIAGANVLTF
TRBJ1-2 TRBV4-1 NA TRBD1 TGCGCCAGCAGCCCGACAGGGAACTATGGCTACACCTTC CASSPTGNYGYTF
TRBJ2-1 TRBV7-9 NA TRBD1 TGTGCCAGCAGCTTAATCGGACAGGGGAGGAATGAGCAGTTCTTC CASSLIGQGRNEQFF
TRBJ2-7 TRBV11-2 few NA TGTGCCAGCAGCCCAGGGGCGGGGATCTACGAGCAGTACTTC CASSPGAGIYEQYF
TRBJ1-2 TRBV27 once NA TGTGCCAGCAGTCCCTCCGGGACAAACTATGGCTACACCTTC CASSPSGTNYGYTF
TRBJ1-2 TRBV14 NA NA TGTGCCAGCAGCCAAGATTCTCGGATGAGGGGTGGCTACACCTTC CASSQDSRMRGGYTF
TRBJ1-2 TRBV6-5 few NA TGTGCCAGCAGTTACGGGTCATTTGCTCGTTTCTATGGCTACACCTTC CASSYGSFARFYGYTF
TRBJ2-5 TRBV30 NA NA TGTGCCTGGAGTAAGACAAGTATCGAGACCCAGTACTTC CAWSKTSIETQYF
TRBJ2-1 TRBV23-1 once NA TGCGCCAGCAGTCAATCCAACTACAATGAGCAGTTCTTC CASSQSNYNEQFF
TRBJ2-5 TRBV2 NA NA TGTGCCAGCAAGGAGCATCGGGCCGAGACCCAGTACTTC CASKEHRAETQYF
TRBJ1-1 TRBV7-9 NA NA TGTGCCAGCAGCCCTGGGGGTTTGAACACTGAAGCTTTCTTT CASSPGGLNTEAFF
TRBJ1-1 TRBV29-1 few NA TGCAGCGTGGTCCAAGACATGAACACTGAAGCTTTCTTT CSVVQDMNTEAFF
TRBJ1-1 TRBV4-3 NA NA TGCGCCAGCAGCCAAGATCGGGGGACCACTGAAGCTTTCTTT CASSQDRGTTEAFF
TRBJ2-1 TRBV29-1 few NA TGCAGCGTTGAAAACGGCTTTAGCTCCTACAATGAGCAGTTCTTC CSVENGFSSYNEQFF
TRBJ2-7 TRBV15 few NA TGTGCCACCAGCAGGGGACGGGGGTCCTACGAGCAGTACTTC CATSRGRGSYEQYF
TRBJ1-1 TRBV30 NA NA TGTGCCTCACCGTTACACCCGCAGGGAATTAAGAACACTGAAGCTTTCTTT CASPLHPQGIKNTEAFF
TRBJ2-6 TRBV5-1 NA NA TGCGCCAGCAGCCCCCGCCCGGACTTCCCAGGGGCCAACGTCCTGACTTTC CASSPRPDFPGANVLTF
TRBJ1-2 TRBV13 few TRBD1 TGTGCCAGCAGCTTAGGTCGGGACAGCATCTATGGCTACACCTTC CASSLGRDSIYGYTF
TRBJ1-1 TRBV29-1 NA NA TGCAGCGTTGACCATCAAGACCTGAACACTGAAGCTTTCTTT CSVDHQDLNTEAFF
TRBJ2-1 TRBV4-1 NA TRBD2 TGCGCCAGCAGCCAAGACCGACTAGCGGGGCTCACCTACAATGAGCAGTTCTTC CASSQDRLAGLTYNEQFF
TRBJ2-7 TRBV27 NA NA TGTGCCAGCAGTCCCCTACCCTCCTACGAGCAGTACTTC CASSPLPSYEQYF
TRBJ2-7 TRBV29-1 NA NA TGCAGCGTCCAAGGCATCTCCTACGAGCAGTACTTC CSVQGISYEQYF
TRBJ2-1 TRBV5-6 NA NA TGTGCCAGCAGCTGGAAGTACAATGAGCAGTTCTTC CASSWKYNEQFF
TRBJ2-7 TRBV13 NA TRBD2 TGTGCCAGCAGCTTGGGGCTAGCGGGAAGCGAGCAGTACTTC CASSLGLAGSEQYF
TRBJ2-2 TRBV7-2 few TRBD2 TGTGCCAGCAGCATCACCGGGACTAGCTACACCGGGGAGCTGTTTTTT CASSITGTSYTGELFF
TRBJ2-7 TRBV2 few TRBD1 TGTGCCAGCAGTGCGGGACAGGGTTTGGTAGAGCAGTACTTC CASSAGQGLVEQYF
TRBJ2-3 TRBV14 NA TRBD2 TGTGCCAGCAGCCTCCCTTGGGGGGGAGTCGCAGATACGCAGTATTTT CASSLPWGGVADTQYF
TRBJ2-7 TRBV7-9 once NA TGTGCCAGCAGCTTAACCTCGGACCGTTCCTACGAGCAGTACTTC CASSLTSDRSYEQYF
TRBJ1-3 TRBV30 NA NA TGTGCCTGGAAGGGGTCGGGAAACACCATATATTTT CAWKGSGNTIYF
TRBJ2-1 TRBV7-9 NA TRBD2 TGTGCCAGCAGCCTGGGGGTAGCGGGAGACTCCTACAATGAGCAGTTCTTC CASSLGVAGDSYNEQFF
TRBJ2-7 TRBV7-2 NA NA TGTGCCAGCAGCTTAGTAGACTACGAGCAGTACTTC CASSLVDYEQYF
TRBJ1-5 TRBV4-1 NA NA TGCGCCAGCAGCCATAGTAATCAGCCCCAGCATTTT CASSHSNQPQHF
TRBJ2-3 TRBV7-9 NA NA TGTGCCAGCGGCTCCACGACTAGTGCAACAGATACGCAGTATTTT CASGSTTSATDTQYF
TRBJ2-7 TRBV2 NA NA TGTGCCAGCATGGGGGACTCTCCATCCCCCTACGAGCAGTACTTC CASMGDSPSPYEQYF
TRBJ2-1 TRBV29-1 NA TRBD1 TGCAGCGTTGAAGACCATGACAGGGGTGCATATTTGGGGATGATTGAGCAGTTCTTC CSVEDHDRGAYLGMIEQFF
TRBJ2-2 TRBV18 NA TRBD2 TGTGCCAGCTCACCGCCACTAGCGGCGAACACCGGGGAGCTGTTTTTT CASSPPLAANTGELFF
TRBJ2-7 TRBV7-2 once NA TGTGCCAGCAGCTCCTACCCAGACTACGAGCAGTACTTC CASSSYPDYEQYF
TRBJ1-2 TRBV4-1 NA TRBD1 TGCGCCAGCAGCCTACTCGGACAGGGGGCTGATGGCTACACCTTC CASSLLGQGADGYTF
TRBJ2-7 TRBV29-1 few NA TGCAGCGTTGGGGACGGCTCCTACGAGCAGTACTTC CSVGDGSYEQYF
TRBJ2-3 TRBV30 NA NA TGTGCCTGGAGTATCTCCTGGGGCGGCACAGATACGCAGTATTTT CAWSISWGGTDTQYF
TRBJ1-2 TRBV7-9 NA NA TGTGCCAGCAGCTTTCGAGAATATGGCTACACCTTC CASSFREYGYTF
TRBJ2-6 TRBV9 NA TRBD1 TGTGCCAGCAGCGCACGCCGGGACAGGACACCTTCTGGGGCCAACGTCCTGACTTTC CASSARRDRTPSGANVLTF
TRBJ2-2 TRBV30 NA NA TGTGCCTGGAGTGTACTCCCCGGGGAGCTGTTTTTT CAWSVLPGELFF
TRBJ1-1 TRBV18 few NA TGTGCCAGCTCACCCGGGGCCCCGGGGGGCACTGAAGCTTTCTTT CASSPGAPGGTEAFF
TRBJ2-5 TRBV9 NA TRBD2 TGTGCCAGCAGCGTCAGCGGGACCGAGACCCAGTACTTC CASSVSGTETQYF
TRBJ2-7 TRBV7-9 NA TRBD2 TGTGCCAGCAGCTTTGAGGGACTAGCGAGCTACGAGCAGTACTTC CASSFEGLASYEQYF
TRBJ2-1 TRBV5-8 NA NA TGCGCCAGCAGCCAAGAGGGTTCCAATGAGCAGTTCTTC CASSQEGSNEQFF
TRBJ2-5 TRBV6-1 few TRBD2 TGTGCCAGCAGTGATGGGAGGGGAGACGTAGAGACCCAGTACTTC CASSDGRGDVETQYF
TRBJ2-3 TRBV30 few NA TGTGCCTGGAGTGAAAGAGAACGGAGGAGAAGCACAGATACGCAGTATTTT CAWSERERRRSTDTQYF